One sample yielded the 21 T cell receptor beta chains listed below, sequenced in a study of blood T cells in healthy people across ages. A second PCR of 7 to 11 cycles used a sample-barcoded 5' primer and a J-beta primer mix. TCRdb called the 5' RACE reads again in MiXCR, with one record for every CDR3 protein. The profile shows about 1.4 million distinct CDR3 sequences, approximately 59% of them singletons. The sequenced material came from blood. The source of these receptors is a man between 18 and 29 years old in good health.

There are many counts of this clonotype. The genes are TRBV4-1 and TRBJ2-7; TRBD2 aligns across 10 bases. The CDR3 sequence is 16 residues long. V dropped 5 bases and J dropped 0; count of bases not matched to a gene: 7. Germline V lookup: CDR1 MGHRA, CDR2 YSYEKL. As DNA, the CDR3 is TGCGCCAGCAGCTTCGACGCTAGCGGGGGCTCCTACGAGCAGTACTTC. This sequence encodes CASSFDASGGSYEQYF.

The V and J genes are TRBV27 and TRBJ2-4, with TRBD2 as a possible D gene (6 bases). TRBJ2-7 explains the end of the DNA better; the J call may be wrong. The CDR3 totals 14 residues. CDR1 is MNHEY, CDR2 SMNVEV, per germline (reference sequence). The CDR3 protein is CASSSPGVSSEQYF. In nucleotides, the CDR3 is TGTGCCAGCAGTTCCCCGGGGGTGTCCAGCGAGCAGTACTTC.

The chain is built from TRBV14 and TRBJ2-7; TRBD1 aligns across 10 bases. The CDR3 totals 15 residues. CDR1 and CDR2 (germline): SGHDN, FVKESK. Trimming removed 4 bases from V and 3 bases from J; junction bases left unmatched: 6. CDR3 amino acids: CASSRSGTGVYEQYF. The CDR3 bases are TGTGCCAGCAGCCGATCCGGGACAGGGGTCTACGAGCAGTACTTC.

The V gene is TRBV20-1, the J gene TRBJ2-7; D assignment may be TRBD1 or TRBD2 (5 bases each). Germline V gene data show CDR1 as DFQATT and CDR2 as SNEGSKA (reference sequence). The CDR3 loop spans 13 amino acids. The V end was cut by 5 bases, the J end by 3 bases, with 14 bases between. The CDR3 DNA reads TGCAGTGCTTGGGCCAAGAGGGGCTACGAGCAGTACTTC. This translates into CSAWAKRGYEQYF.

The rearrangement links TRBV6-5 to TRBJ1-5, with D hard to call. Trimming cost V 6 bases and J 0 bases, with 12 bases left between them. The V gene's germline CDR1 is MNHEY and CDR2 SVGAGI. The CDR3 has 15 residues. CDR3 in amino acids: CASRRDGNSNQPQHF. For the CDR3, the DNA is TGTGCCAGCAGAAGAGACGGAAATAGCAATCAGCCCCAGCATTTT.

The chain links TRBV12-5 to TRBJ2-7; no reliable D call. Trimming cost V 0 bases and J 2 bases, with 11 bases left between them. Germline lookup yields CDR1 LGHNT and CDR2 FRNRAP. CDR3 length equals 15 residues. For the CDR3, the DNA is TGTGCTAGTGGTTTGGTCGGAGACTTAACCTACGAGCAGTACTTC. It is translated as CASGLVGDLTYEQYF.

With respect to this clonotype: This clone may be a read error of a much larger clone one base away. This is likely a read error, given that the CDR3 carries no conserved phenylalanine or tryptophan at its end. J is TRBJ2-1 and V is TRBV29-1; D is perhaps TRBD1 (6 bases). CDR1 and CDR2 (germline): SQVTM, ANQGSEA. V lost 4 bases to trimming and J lost 7 bases, with 8 bases between them. This CDR3 contains 11 residues. This CDR3 reads CSVGQGNEQFL. CDR3 in DNA: TGCAGCGTTGGGCAGGGGAATGAGCAGTTCTTA.

The J gene is TRBJ2-3, the V gene TRBV20-1, with TRBD2 identical over 11 bases. Trimming took 5 bases from V and 5 from J; bases not matched to a gene: 9. CDR1 is DFQATT, CDR2 SNEGSKA, per germline (reference sequence). The CDR3 is made up of 15 amino acids. DNA for the CDR3: TGCAGTGCTTCTATAGCGGGAGGGGCCGGAGATACGCAGTATTTT. This translates into CSASIAGGAGDTQYF.

This clonotype was detected only a few times. This sequence joins TRBV7-9 and TRBJ2-3, with a tentative D call TRBD2 (6 bases). Germline V gives CDR1 SEHNR, CDR2 FQNEAQ (reference sequence). V shed 5 bases and J shed 6 bases, with 9 bases lying between them. This CDR3 is built from 12 residues. The CDR3: CASSAAGDTQYF. The CDR3 DNA reads TGTGCCAGCAGCGCGGCGGGGGATACGCAGTATTTT. The full variable domain, in which reference TRBV7-9 and TRBJ2-3 provide the parts outside the CDR3, is DTGVSQNPRHKITKRGQNVTFRCDPISEHNRLYWYRQTLGQGPEFLTYFQNEAQLEKSRLLSDRFSAERPKGSFSTLEIQRTEQGDSAMYLCASSAAGDTQYFGPGTRLTVL.

The chain couples TRBV12-3 or TRBV12-4 to TRBJ1-5; D is possibly TRBD1 (5 bases). The V gene lost 5 bases and the J gene lost 3 bases, with 8 bases spanning the gap. This CDR3 is 13 amino acids long. CDR3: CASSKTVNQPQHF. In nucleotides, the CDR3 is TGTGCCAGCAGTAAGACAGTCAATCAGCCCCAGCATTTT.

This clonotype was seen only a few times. The rearrangement joins TRBV4-2 to TRBJ1-1, with 7 bases identical to TRBD1. The CDR3 sequence is 15 residues long. The ends lost 3 bases at V and 1 base at J; junction bases unmatched: 5. The germline V gene encodes CDR1 LGHNA and CDR2 YNFKEQ. CDR3 in DNA: TGTGCCAGCAGCCAGGACAGGATAGGGAACACTGAAGCTTTCTTT. It translates to CASSQDRIGNTEAFF.

The genes are TRBV10-3 and TRBJ2-3, with D perhaps matching TRBD2 (6 bases). V lost 2 bases to trimming and J lost 2 bases, with 20 bases between them. This CDR3 contains 18 residues. The germline CDR1 and CDR2 sequences are ENHRY and SYGVKD. CDR3 sequence: CAISEGPLGAGFTDTQYF. The CDR3 DNA reads as TGTGCCATCAGTGAGGGCCCCCTGGGAGCGGGTTTCACAGATACGCAGTATTTT.

V is TRBV4-1 and J is TRBJ2-7; D might be TRBD2 (6 bases). This CDR3 has 18 residues. CDR1 MGHRA and CDR2 YSYEKL come from the germline V gene. V lost 0 bases and J 1 base, leaving 19 bases between the germline ends. CDR3 in amino acids: CASSQESSGVAQSYEQYF. CDR3 bases: TGCGCCAGCAGCCAAGAATCGTCGGGGGTAGCACAATCCTACGAGCAGTACTTC.

V usage is TRBV20-1 and J usage is TRBJ2-3, with D perhaps TRBD2 (5 bases). Trimming took off 3 bases at V and 0 bases at J, with 13 bases between the two ends. Germline V gene lookup returns CDR1 DFQATT and CDR2 SNEGSKA (reference sequence). This CDR3 has 15 amino acids. The CDR3 DNA is TGCAGTGCTAGTTGGGTGGGAGCTAGCACAGATACGCAGTATTTT. Protein: CSASWVGASTDTQYF.

The V gene is TRBV7-2, the J gene TRBJ2-1, with TRBD2 as a possible D gene (6 bases). This CDR3 is 13 amino acids long. CDR1 and CDR2 from the germline V gene are SGHTA and FQGNSA. V lost 1 base to trimming and J lost 13 bases, with 14 bases between them. CDR3 nucleotide sequence: TGTGCCAGCAGCTTAGAGCCCCGACTAGTCCAGTTCTTC. Its translation is CASSLEPRLVQFF.

The CDR3 protein is CASGTQAGATIYEQYF. In DNA, the CDR3 is TGTGCCAGCGGAACACAGGCGGGCGCAACGATCTACGAGCAGTACTTC. The chain combines TRBV12-3 or TRBV12-4 with TRBJ2-7; either TRBD1 or TRBD2 may supply D (5 bases each). Trimming took 8 bases from V and 3 from J, leaving 23 bases between them. This CDR3 contains 16 residues.

The V and J genes are TRBV29-1 and TRBJ1-3; unclear D gene. CDR1 is SQVTM and CDR2 is ANQGSEA in the germline V gene. This CDR3 is built from 13 residues. The germline V and J ends were trimmed by 4 bases and 0 bases, with 7 bases remaining between them. CDR3 sequence: CSVVASSGNTIYF. The CDR3 DNA sequence: TGCAGCGTTGTGGCGAGCTCTGGAAACACCATATATTTT.

The CDR3 region has the DNA TGCGCCAGCAGCCTACAAACAGGGGGCGTTTCACCCCTCCACTTT. This sequence encodes CASSLQTGGVSPLHF. The V and J genes are TRBV4-1 and TRBJ1-6, with TRBD1 matching 9 bases. Germline CDR1 MGHRA, CDR2 YSYEKL. V trimming: 4 bases; J trimming: 9 bases; junction bases outside the gene matches: 7. CDR3 length: 15 amino acids.

The rearrangement links TRBV7-2 to TRBJ1-5; TRBD1 is a possible D gene (6 bases). The germline V and J ends were trimmed by 8 bases and 10 bases, with 15 bases remaining between them. The CDR3 totals 12 residues. Germline CDR1 SGHTA, CDR2 FQGNSA. The CDR3 nucleotides are TGTGCCAGCCAGGGAGGGGGGGAACCCCAGCATTTT. Amino acid sequence: CASQGGGEPQHF.

This chain connects TRBV6-5 to TRBJ2-5; tentatively, D is TRBD2 (6 bases). Matching the DNA end better, TRBJ2-7 makes the J call doubtful. The CDR3 sequence is 16 residues long. From germline, CDR1 is MNHEY and CDR2 SVGAGI. The CDR3 loop is CASSLSSGLGGLEQYF. DNA of the CDR3: TGTGCCAGCAGCCTTTCATCGGGTTTGGGGGGACTCGAGCAGTACTTC.

This clonotype was observed a few times. V is TRBV29-1 and J is TRBJ2-4; no clear D. The DNA matches TRBJ2-7 better at its end, which makes the J call doubtful. This CDR3 has 13 residues. Germline V gene lookup returns CDR1 SQVTM and CDR2 ANQGSEA. This CDR3 is CSVPSLDNYEQYF. The CDR3 nucleotides are TGCAGCGTTCCCTCCTTAGACAATTACGAGCAGTACTTC.